Sequencing of this T cell receptor (beta chain) was carried out in a study of technical replicates of blood from a few donors. Assay: immunoSEQ multiplex PCR; the TCRdb copy retains only in-frame clones and omits some. The table has under 55,000 clones, roughly 95% seen once; the top ten hold 0.39%. The specimen was T cells isolated from PBMCs. The sequence came from a human donor in good health.

In nucleotides, the CDR3 is TGTGCCAGCAGCTCGGGACTAGAATCGCAGTATTTT. Its protein product is CASSSGLESQYF. The J gene is TRBJ2-3, the V gene TRBV13; TRBD2 agrees at 8 bases. Germline CDR1 PRHDT, CDR2 FYEKMQ (reference sequence). The CDR3 extends over 12 amino acids. V lost 4 bases to trimming and J lost 10 bases; unmatched junction nucleotides: 4.